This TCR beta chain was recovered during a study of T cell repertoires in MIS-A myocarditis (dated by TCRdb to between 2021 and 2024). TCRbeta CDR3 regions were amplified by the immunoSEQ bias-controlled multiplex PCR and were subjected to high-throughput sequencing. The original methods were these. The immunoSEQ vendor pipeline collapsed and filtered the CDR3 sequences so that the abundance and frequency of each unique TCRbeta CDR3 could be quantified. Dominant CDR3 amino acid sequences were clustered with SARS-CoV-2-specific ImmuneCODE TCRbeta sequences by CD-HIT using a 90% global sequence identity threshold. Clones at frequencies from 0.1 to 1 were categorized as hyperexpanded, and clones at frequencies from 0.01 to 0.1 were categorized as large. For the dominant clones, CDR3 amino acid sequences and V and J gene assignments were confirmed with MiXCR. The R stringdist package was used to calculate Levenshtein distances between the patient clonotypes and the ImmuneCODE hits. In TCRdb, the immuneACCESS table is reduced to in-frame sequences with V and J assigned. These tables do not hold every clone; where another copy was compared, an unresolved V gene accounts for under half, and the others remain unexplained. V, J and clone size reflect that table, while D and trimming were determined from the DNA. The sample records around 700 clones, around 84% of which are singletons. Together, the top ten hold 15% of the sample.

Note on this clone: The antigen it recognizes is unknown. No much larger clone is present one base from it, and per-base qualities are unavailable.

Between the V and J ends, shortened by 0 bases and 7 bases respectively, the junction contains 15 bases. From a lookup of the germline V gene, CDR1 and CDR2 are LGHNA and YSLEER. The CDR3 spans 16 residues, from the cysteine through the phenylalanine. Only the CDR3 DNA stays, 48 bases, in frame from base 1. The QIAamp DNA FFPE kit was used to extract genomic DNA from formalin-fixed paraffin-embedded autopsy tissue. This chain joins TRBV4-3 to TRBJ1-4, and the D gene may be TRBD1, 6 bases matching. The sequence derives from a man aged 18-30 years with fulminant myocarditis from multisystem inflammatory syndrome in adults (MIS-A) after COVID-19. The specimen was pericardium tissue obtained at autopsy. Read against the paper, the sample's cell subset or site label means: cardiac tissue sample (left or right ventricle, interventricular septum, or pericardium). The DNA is TGCGCCAGCAGCCAAGAATACAGGGCCGGTTGTGAAAAACTGTTTTTT. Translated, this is CASSQEYRAGCEKLFF.